What follows are 29 T cell receptor beta chains derived from one specimen sequenced in a study of blood T cell repertoires in COVID-19. The protocol was immunoSEQ multiplex PCR, while the TCRdb copy is restricted to in-frame clones and leaves out a portion. Among approximately 150,000 clones listed, 87% were seen once. The sequenced sample consisted of peripheral blood. Receptors originate from a man in his fifties or sixties who had recovered from COVID-19.

This clone was found a few times. This sequence joins TRBV27 and TRBJ2-5; a possible D gene is TRBD1 (7 bases). Germline CDR1 reads MNHEY; CDR2 reads SMNVEV (reference sequence). V was clipped by 5 bases and J by 0 bases, with 13 bases between them. This CDR3 is built from 15 residues. The CDR3 DNA follows: TGTGCCAGCAGTAGACAGGGAGGCCACCAAGAGACCCAGTACTTC. The encoded protein is CASSRQGGHQETQYF.

V is TRBV9 and J is TRBJ1-4; tentative D call: TRBD1 (5 bases). The CDR3 spans 17 residues. The germline gives CDR1 SGDLS, CDR2 YYNGEE. The V and J ends lost 4 bases and 1 base respectively, with 17 bases between them. This chain's CDR3 is CASSPTPTERTNEKLFF. CDR3 bases: TGTGCCAGCAGCCCAACTCCGACAGAGAGAACTAATGAAAAACTGTTTTTT.

The rearrangement uses TRBV18 and TRBJ2-1; 9 bases are a match to TRBD1. Trimming at V came to 4 bases and at J to 9 bases, leaving 10 bases not matched to a gene. CDR1 is KGHSH and CDR2 is LQKENI in the germline V gene. CDR3 length: 15 residues. The CDR3 loop reads CASSHGTGKIAEQFF. The DNA for the CDR3 is TGTGCCAGCTCACACGGGACAGGGAAAATAGCTGAGCAGTTCTTC.

This chain links TRBV7-9 with TRBJ1-2; TRBD1 is a possible D gene (5 bases). V lost 3 bases and J lost 3, with 8 bases in between. The germline CDR1 and CDR2 sequences are SEHNR and FQNEAQ (reference sequence). This CDR3 region has 13 residues. The CDR3 DNA is TGTGCCAGCAGCTTGGGGGACTACTATGGCTACACCTTC. It codes for CASSLGDYYGYTF.

Only a few counts were recorded for this clone. This chain uses TRBV2 with TRBJ2-7; 10 bases match TRBD2. CDR1 and CDR2 (germline): SNHLY, FYNNEI. With V trimmed by 3 bases and J by 7 bases, 9 bases remained unmatched. CDR3 length: 15 amino acids. The CDR3 region has the DNA TGTGCCAGCAGTGACCCAGCGGGGGGGCCTCGGGAGCAGTACTTC. The encoded protein is CASSDPAGGPREQYF.

The chain joins TRBV15 to TRBJ1-1; 9 bases line up with TRBD1. From germline, CDR1 is LNHNV and CDR2 YYDKDF (reference sequence). V was pared by 5 bases and J by 3 bases, with 22 bases of the junction left unmatched. CDR3 length: 20 residues. CDR3 loop: CATSESRAGTGTHSDTEAFF. CDR3 DNA: TGTGCCACCAGCGAATCCCGTGCCGGGACAGGGACACATTCGGACACTGAAGCTTTCTTT.

The rearrangement links TRBV10-3 to TRBJ2-6; D call uncertain. Germline CDR1 reads ENHRY; CDR2 reads SYGVKD. CDR3 length equals 15 residues. With 6 bases removed from V and 0 bases from J, the gap between germline ends came to 9 bases. The CDR3 nucleotides read TGTGCCATCAGAGATCACAGCTCTGGGGCCAACGTCCTGACTTTC. Translated: CAIRDHSSGANVLTF.

This clone was counted between two and nine times. The chain combines TRBV2 with TRBJ2-1; possible D gene TRBD1, 5 bases. Deletions cut 10 bases from V and 5 bases from J, with 12 bases between. This CDR3 spans 12 amino acids. Germline CDR1 reads SNHLY; CDR2 reads FYNNEI. The CDR3 bases are TGTGCCACCCGACAGCAGGACAATGAGCAGTTCTTC. Translating gives CATRQQDNEQFF.

This chain uses TRBV27 with TRBJ2-7, with TRBD1 identical over 10 bases. The germline CDR1 and CDR2 sequences are MNHEY and SMNVEV (reference sequence). V was clipped by 5 bases and J by 7 bases; unmatched bases: 11. This CDR3 has 15 residues. The CDR3 is CASSISRQGAREQYF. CDR3 DNA: TGTGCCAGCAGTATCTCGAGACAGGGGGCGAGGGAGCAGTACTTC.

DNA for the CDR3: TGTGCCAGCAGTTACCCCGGGTCCCAAGAGACCCAGTACTTC. It encodes CASSYPGSQETQYF. This chain uses TRBV6-5 with TRBJ2-5; no clear D. Germline lookup yields CDR1 MNHEY and CDR2 SVGAGI. This CDR3 has 14 residues. Trimming removed 2 bases from V and 1 base from J, with 8 bases in between.

The chain couples TRBV10-2 to TRBJ2-7, with 7 bases identical to TRBD2. CDR1 is WSHSY and CDR2 is SAAADI in the germline V gene. The CDR3 is 15 residues long. Trimming at V came to 4 bases and at J to 2 bases, leaving 8 bases not matched to a gene. In nucleotides, the CDR3 is TGCGCCAGCAGTGGTTCAAGCGGGGCCCCCTACGAGCAGTACTTC. It specifies CASSGSSGAPYEQYF.

This clone counts as medium-sized. The V gene is TRBV6-6, the J gene TRBJ2-5, with D perhaps matching TRBD1 (5 bases). The germline gives CDR1 MNHNY, CDR2 SVGAGI (reference sequence). The CDR3 runs 14 residues. V lost 2 bases and J lost 1, with 8 bases in between. The CDR3 spells CASSYTGPQETQYF. As DNA, the CDR3 is TGTGCCAGCAGTTACACAGGACCCCAAGAGACCCAGTACTTC.

The gene calls are TRBV18 and TRBJ1-1, with D uncertain. Trimming took off 5 bases at V and 0 bases at J, with 10 bases between the two ends. The germline CDR1 and CDR2 sequences are KGHSH and LQKENI. CDR3 length: 14 residues. CDR3 region: CASSVTGMNTEAFF. The CDR3 DNA reads as TGTGCCAGCTCAGTTACGGGGATGAACACTGAAGCTTTCTTT. Based on the CDR3 plus reference TRBV18 and TRBJ1-1, the full variable domain is NAGVMQNPRHLVRRRGQEARLRCSPMKGHSHVYWYRQLPEEGLKFMVYLQKENIIDESGMPKERFSAEFPKEGPSILRIQQVVRGDSAAYFCASSVTGMNTEAFFGQGTRLTVV.

Remarks on this clone: Additional DNA sequences in this sample encode the identical CDR3. The chain carries TRBV5-1 and TRBJ2-7; 11 bases agree with TRBD1. Germline CDR1 SGHRS, CDR2 YFSETQ. The CDR3 loop spans 15 amino acids. After removal of 0 bases from V and 4 bases from J, the junction contained 3 bases not matched to a gene. CDR3 in DNA: TGCGCCAGCAGCTTGGGAGGACAGGGGGCTTACGAGCAGTACTTC. It translates to CASSLGGQGAYEQYF.

The V and J genes are TRBV19 and TRBJ1-5; maybe TRBD1 (5 bases). V was pared by 5 bases and J by 6 bases, with 8 bases between. The CDR3 is 12 amino acids. CDR1 and CDR2 from the germline V gene are LNHDA and SQIVND (reference sequence). The CDR3 nucleotides read TGTGCCAGTAGTCCAGGGATTCAGCCCCAGCATTTT. This encodes CASSPGIQPQHF.

Note on this clone: Different DNA sequences within this sample yield the same CDR3. This sequence joins TRBV29-1 and TRBJ2-3; 11 bases are a match to TRBD2. The V and J ends lost 7 bases and 4 bases, in that order; junction bases with no gene match: 4. This CDR3 is 13 amino acids long. Germline CDR1 SQVTM, CDR2 ANQGSEA. CDR3 residues: CSAPGLAADTQYF. The CDR3 DNA sequence: TGCAGCGCACCGGGACTAGCGGCAGATACGCAGTATTTT.

V and J are TRBV9 and TRBJ1-3; a weak D match, TRBD1 (5 bases). V was cut by 0 bases and J by 0 bases, with 13 bases left in between. CDR3 size: 17 residues. Germline V gives CDR1 SGDLS, CDR2 YYNGEE. CDR3 residues: CASSVVDIPSSGNTIYF. CDR3 coding DNA: TGTGCCAGCAGCGTAGTGGACATTCCGAGCTCTGGAAACACCATATATTTT.

The rearrangement links TRBV2 to TRBJ1-2; 9 bases map to TRBD1. From germline, CDR1 is SNHLY and CDR2 FYNNEI. The CDR3 is 15 residues long. The J segment lost 6 bases and the V segment lost 6 bases, leaving 11 bases of the junction unmatched. The CDR3 protein is CASRGLDRGSDGYTF. DNA of the CDR3: TGTGCCAGCAGGGGCCTTGACAGGGGGAGCGATGGCTACACCTTC.

This sequence joins TRBV6-5 and TRBJ1-5, with D unclear. Deletions cut 6 bases from V and 6 bases from J, with 15 bases between. Germline values: CDR1 MNHEY, CDR2 SVGAGI. There are 14 residues in the CDR3. The CDR3 reads CASSVDKLGQPQHF. The CDR3 region has the DNA TGTGCCAGCAGCGTCGACAAGCTGGGTCAGCCCCAGCATTTT.

CDR3 nucleotide sequence: TGTGCCATCAGCGGGACTAGCGGGGGAGGGGGCGCAGATACGCAGTATTTT. Protein product: CAISGTSGGGGADTQYF. The J gene is TRBJ2-3, the V gene TRBV10-3; TRBD2 aligns across 14 bases. The CDR3 sequence is 17 residues long. From germline, CDR1 is ENHRY and CDR2 SYGVKD. V lost 6 bases and J lost 4; bases outside the gene matches: 9.

This clone has a single count. The CDR3 DNA reads as TGTGCCAGCAGCCCAAGGGGGGGCACCTACAATGAGCAGTTCTTC. Translating it yields CASSPRGGTYNEQFF. The genes are TRBV9 and TRBJ2-1, with D perhaps TRBD2 (7 bases). V gave up 4 bases and J gave up 2 bases, with 13 bases separating them. This CDR3 contains 15 residues. Germline CDR1 is SGDLS and CDR2 is YYNGEE. Supplemented by reference TRBV9 and TRBJ2-1, the full variable domain reads DSGVTQTPKHLITATGQRVTLRCSPRSGDLSVYWYQQSLDQGLQFLIQYYNGEERAKGNILERFSAQQFPDLHSELNLSSLELGDSALYFCASSPRGGTYNEQFFGPGTRLTVL.

V and J are TRBV19 and TRBJ1-6; 8 bases fit TRBD1. This CDR3 spans 17 amino acids. Germline CDR1 reads LNHDA; CDR2 reads SQIVND (reference sequence). V was pared by 5 bases and J by 5 bases, with 11 bases of the junction left unmatched. DNA for the CDR3: TGTGCCAGTAGTCCACGGACAGGGTGGGGAAATAATTCACCCCTCCACTTT. This sequence encodes CASSPRTGWGNNSPLHF.

The chain carries TRBV27 and TRBJ2-3; 8 bases fit TRBD2. The CDR3 extends over 17 amino acids. Looked up from germline, CDR1 is MNHEY and CDR2 is SMNVEV (reference sequence). The V gene end was trimmed by 4 bases and the J gene end by 2 bases; junction bases not matched to a gene: 11. The CDR3 DNA sequence: TGTGCCAGCAGTTACCGACTAGCGCGATCTTCCACAGATACGCAGTATTTT. Translated: CASSYRLARSSTDTQYF.

The V call is TRBV6-5, the J call TRBJ1-5; 10 bases are a match to TRBD1. Germline loops: CDR1 MNHEY, CDR2 SVGAGI. V lost 7 bases and J lost 6; bases outside the gene matches: 9. CDR3 length: 15 amino acids. The CDR3 region has the DNA TGTGCCAGCACCCCGGACAGGGGGTTTTCTCAGCCCCAGCATTTT. This sequence encodes CASTPDRGFSQPQHF.

This sequence joins TRBV27 and TRBJ1-1, with unresolved D. CDR1 is MNHEY, CDR2 SMNVEV, per germline (reference sequence). The V end was cut by 3 bases, the J end by 1 base, with 15 bases between. This CDR3 region has 16 residues. As DNA, the CDR3 is TGTGCCAGCAGTTTGGCCACTATCCCAGAGAACACTGAAGCTTTCTTT. Translating it yields CASSLATIPENTEAFF.

V and J are TRBV5-1 and TRBJ2-3; 8 bases match TRBD2. With 1 base clipped from V and 3 bases from J, the junction kept 4 bases outside the gene matches. The V gene's germline CDR1 is SGHRS and CDR2 YFSETQ. The CDR3 length is 15 residues. This chain's CDR3 is CASSLTGGPTDTQYF. In nucleotides, the CDR3 is TGCGCCAGCAGCTTGACGGGGGGGCCGACAGATACGCAGTATTTT.

The CDR3 nucleotides are TGTGCCAGCAGTCCCCAGGCCTACTCTGGAAACACCATATATTTT. Residues: CASSPQAYSGNTIYF. The chain joins TRBV2 to TRBJ1-3, with unresolved D. V dropped 5 bases and J dropped 0 bases, with 11 bases sitting between them. This CDR3 region has 15 residues. Per the germline V gene, CDR1 is SNHLY and CDR2 is FYNNEI.

The rearrangement uses TRBV7-2 and TRBJ2-1, with TRBD2 matching 9 bases. Germline CDR1 is SGHTA and CDR2 is FQGNSA. Trimming took 5 bases from V and 7 from J; bases not matched to a gene: 9. The CDR3 runs to 15 residues. CDR3 sequence (DNA): TGTGCCAGCAGCCAGAGAGCGGGGGGCTGGAATGAGCAGTTCTTC. This codes for CASSQRAGGWNEQFF.

The chain uses TRBV5-1 and TRBJ2-7; 8 nucleotides match TRBD1. The CDR3 has 14 amino acids. Germline trimming cut 5 bases from V and 2 bases from J; bases unmatched to any gene: 6. Germline loops: CDR1 SGHRS, CDR2 YFSETQ. The CDR3 nucleotides are TGCGCCAGCAGATCCCCGGGACAGGCCTACGAGCAGTACTTC. Residues: CASRSPGQAYEQYF.